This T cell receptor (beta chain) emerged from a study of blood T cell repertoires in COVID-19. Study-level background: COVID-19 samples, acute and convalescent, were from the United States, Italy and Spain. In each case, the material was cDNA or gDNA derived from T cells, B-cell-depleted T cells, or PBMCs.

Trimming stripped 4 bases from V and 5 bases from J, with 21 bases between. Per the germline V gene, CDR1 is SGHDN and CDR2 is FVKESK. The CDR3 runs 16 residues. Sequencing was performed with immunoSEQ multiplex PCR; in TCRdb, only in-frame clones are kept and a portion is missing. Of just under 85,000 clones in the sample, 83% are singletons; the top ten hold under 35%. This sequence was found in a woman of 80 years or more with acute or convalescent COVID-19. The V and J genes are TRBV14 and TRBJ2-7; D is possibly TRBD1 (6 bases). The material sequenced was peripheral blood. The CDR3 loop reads CASSPRGSGVYHEQYF. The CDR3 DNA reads TGTGCCAGCAGCCCAAGGGGTTCAGGGGTTTACCACGAGCAGTACTTC.